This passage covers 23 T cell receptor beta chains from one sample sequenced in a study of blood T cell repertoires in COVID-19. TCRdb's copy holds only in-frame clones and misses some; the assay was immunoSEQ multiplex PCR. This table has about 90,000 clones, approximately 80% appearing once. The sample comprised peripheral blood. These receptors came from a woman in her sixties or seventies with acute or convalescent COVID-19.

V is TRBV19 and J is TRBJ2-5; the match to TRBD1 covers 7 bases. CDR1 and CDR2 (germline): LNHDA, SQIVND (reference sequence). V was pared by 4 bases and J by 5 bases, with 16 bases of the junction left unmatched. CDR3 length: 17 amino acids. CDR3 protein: CASSTPRTGLRSETQYF. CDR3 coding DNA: TGTGCCAGTAGTACTCCCCGGACAGGTCTTCGATCCGAGACCCAGTACTTC.

The CDR3, as DNA: TGTGCCAGCAGCTTATCTAGCGGGGGGCGGGGCACAGATACGCAGTATTTT. This codes for CASSLSSGGRGTDTQYF. The chain uses TRBV7-3 and TRBJ2-3; TRBD2 agrees at 11 bases. There are 17 residues in the CDR3. Trimming removed 2 bases from V and 1 base from J; junction bases left unmatched: 5. CDR1 and CDR2 (germline): SGHTA, FQGTGA.

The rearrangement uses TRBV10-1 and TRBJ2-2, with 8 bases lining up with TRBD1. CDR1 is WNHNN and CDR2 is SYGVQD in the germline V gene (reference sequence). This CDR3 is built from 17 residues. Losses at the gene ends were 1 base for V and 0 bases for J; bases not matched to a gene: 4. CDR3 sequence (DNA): TGCGCCAGCAGTGAGTGGACAGGGTATGCGAACACCGGGGAGCTGTTTTTT. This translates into CASSEWTGYANTGELFF.

The CDR3 reads CASSGGQISYNEQFF. CDR3 DNA: TGCGCCAGCAGCGGGGGACAGATCTCCTACAATGAGCAGTTCTTC. The chain combines TRBV5-1 with TRBJ2-1; 7 nucleotides agree with TRBD1. In germline, CDR1 is SGHRS, CDR2 YFSETQ. The CDR3 extends over 15 amino acids. V trimming: 4 bases; J trimming: 0 bases; junction bases outside the gene matches: 4.

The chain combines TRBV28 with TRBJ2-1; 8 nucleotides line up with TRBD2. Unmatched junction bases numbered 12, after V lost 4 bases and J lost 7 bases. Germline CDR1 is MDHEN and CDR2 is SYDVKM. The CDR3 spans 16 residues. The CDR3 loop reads CASSSPWREANNEQFF. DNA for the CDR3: TGTGCCAGCAGTTCTCCCTGGCGGGAGGCGAATAATGAGCAGTTCTTC.

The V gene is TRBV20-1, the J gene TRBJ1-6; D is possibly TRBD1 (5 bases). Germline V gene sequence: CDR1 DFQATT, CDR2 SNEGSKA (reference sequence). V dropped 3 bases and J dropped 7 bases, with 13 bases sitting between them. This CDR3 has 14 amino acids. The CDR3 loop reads CSASRGVTNSPLHF. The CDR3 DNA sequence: TGCAGTGCTAGTAGGGGCGTGACAAATTCACCCCTCCACTTT.

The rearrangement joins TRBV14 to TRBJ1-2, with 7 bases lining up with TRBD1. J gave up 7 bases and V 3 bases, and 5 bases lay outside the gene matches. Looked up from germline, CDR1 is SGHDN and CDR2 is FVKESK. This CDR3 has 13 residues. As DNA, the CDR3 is TGTGCCAGCAGCCACTCCCCAGGGGGTGGCTACACCTTC. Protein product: CASSHSPGGGYTF.

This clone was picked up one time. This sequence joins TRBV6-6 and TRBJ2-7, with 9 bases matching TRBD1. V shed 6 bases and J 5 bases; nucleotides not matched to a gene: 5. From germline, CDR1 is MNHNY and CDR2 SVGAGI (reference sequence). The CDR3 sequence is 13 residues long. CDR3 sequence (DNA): TGTGCCAGCAGAACAGGGGGCGGGGACGAGCAGTACTTC. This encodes CASRTGGGDEQYF.

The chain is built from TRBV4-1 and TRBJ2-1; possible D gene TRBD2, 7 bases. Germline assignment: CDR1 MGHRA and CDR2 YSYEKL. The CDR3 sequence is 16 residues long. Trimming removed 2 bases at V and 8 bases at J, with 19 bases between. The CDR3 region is CASSQSVGGGHYEQFF. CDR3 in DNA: TGCGCCAGCAGCCAATCCGTGGGGGGGGGCCACTATGAGCAGTTCTTC.

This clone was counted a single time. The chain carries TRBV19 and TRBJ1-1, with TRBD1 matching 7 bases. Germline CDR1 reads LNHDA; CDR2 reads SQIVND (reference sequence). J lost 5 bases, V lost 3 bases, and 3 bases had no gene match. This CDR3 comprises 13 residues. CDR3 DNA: TGTGCCAGTAGTATGACAGGGAGGACTGAAGCTTTCTTT. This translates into CASSMTGRTEAFF. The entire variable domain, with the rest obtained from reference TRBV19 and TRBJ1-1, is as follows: DGGITQSPKYLFRKEGQNVTLSCEQNLNHDAMYWYRQDPGQGLRLIYYSQIVNDFQKGDIAEGYSVSREKKESFPLTVTSAQKNPTAFYLCASSMTGRTEAFFGQGTRLTVV.

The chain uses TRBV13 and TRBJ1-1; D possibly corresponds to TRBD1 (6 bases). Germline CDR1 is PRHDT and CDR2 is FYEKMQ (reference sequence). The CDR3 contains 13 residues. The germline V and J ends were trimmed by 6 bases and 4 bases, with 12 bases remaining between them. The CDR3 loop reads CASRPPGATEAFF. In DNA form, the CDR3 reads TGTGCCAGCAGACCCCCAGGGGCCACTGAAGCTTTCTTT. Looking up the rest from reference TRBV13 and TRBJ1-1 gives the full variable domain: AAGVIQSPRHLIKEKRETATLKCYPIPRHDTVYWYQQGPGQDPQFLISFYEKMQSDKGSIPDRFSAQQFSDYHSELNMSSLELGDSALYFCASRPPGATEAFFGQGTRLTVV.

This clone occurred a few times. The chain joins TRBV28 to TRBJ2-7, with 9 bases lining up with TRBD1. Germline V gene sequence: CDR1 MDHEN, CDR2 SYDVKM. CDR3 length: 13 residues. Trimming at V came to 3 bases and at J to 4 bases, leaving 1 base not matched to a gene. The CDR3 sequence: CASSFGQGYEQYF. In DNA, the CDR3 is TGTGCCAGCAGTTTTGGACAGGGGTACGAGCAGTACTTC.

CDR3 DNA: TGCAGCGTAGGGAGAGGACAGGGGGCAGGAGAGACCCAGTACTTC. Translated, it gives CSVGRGQGAGETQYF. V and J are TRBV29-1 and TRBJ2-5; 11 nucleotides match TRBD1. Germline CDR1 and CDR2: SQVTM and ANQGSEA. Losses at the gene ends were 6 bases for V and 4 bases for J; bases not matched to a gene: 10. The CDR3 consists of 15 residues. Filled out from reference TRBV29-1 and TRBJ2-5, the complete variable domain reads SAVISQKPSRDICQRGTSLTIQCQVDSQVTMMFWYRQQPGQSLTLIATANQGSEATYESGFVIDKFPISRPNLTFSTLTVSNMSPEDSSIYLCSVGRGQGAGETQYFGPGTRLLVL.

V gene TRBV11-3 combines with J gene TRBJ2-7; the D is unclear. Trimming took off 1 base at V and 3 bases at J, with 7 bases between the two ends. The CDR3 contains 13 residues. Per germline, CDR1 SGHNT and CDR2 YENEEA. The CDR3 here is CASSLGPSYEQYF. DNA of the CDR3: TGTGCCAGCAGCTTAGGCCCTAGCTACGAGCAGTACTTC.

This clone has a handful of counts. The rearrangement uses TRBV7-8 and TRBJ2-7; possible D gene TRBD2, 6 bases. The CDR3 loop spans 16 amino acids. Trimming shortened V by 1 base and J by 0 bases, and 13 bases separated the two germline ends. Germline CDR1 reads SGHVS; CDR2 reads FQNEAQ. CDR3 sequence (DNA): TGTGCCAGCAGCTTAGGGGGGGACCCCTACTCCTACGAGCAGTACTTC. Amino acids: CASSLGGDPYSYEQYF.

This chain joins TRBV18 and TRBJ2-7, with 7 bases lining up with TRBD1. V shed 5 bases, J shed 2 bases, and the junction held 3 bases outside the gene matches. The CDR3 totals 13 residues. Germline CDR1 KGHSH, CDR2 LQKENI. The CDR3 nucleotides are TGTGCCAGCTCATCGGGACAGACCTACGAGCAGTACTTC. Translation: CASSSGQTYEQYF.

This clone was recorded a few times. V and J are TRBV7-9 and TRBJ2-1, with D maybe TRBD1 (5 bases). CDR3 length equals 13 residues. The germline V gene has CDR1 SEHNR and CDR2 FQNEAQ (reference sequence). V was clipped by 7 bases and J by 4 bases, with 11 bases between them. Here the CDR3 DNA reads TGTGCCAGCACCAGGACACCGTACAATGAGCAGTTCTTC. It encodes CASTRTPYNEQFF.

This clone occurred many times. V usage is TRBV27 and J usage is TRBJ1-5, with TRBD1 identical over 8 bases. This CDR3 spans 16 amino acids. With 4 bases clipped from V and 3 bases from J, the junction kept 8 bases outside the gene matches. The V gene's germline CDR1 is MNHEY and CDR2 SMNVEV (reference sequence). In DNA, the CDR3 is TGTGCCAGCAGTTCCCTCGGACAGGGACCCAATCAGCCCCAGCATTTT. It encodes CASSSLGQGPNQPQHF.

The CDR3 coding sequence is TGTGCCACCAGTGATTCGGGGAGCTCCTACAATGAGCAGTTCTTC. It specifies CATSDSGSSYNEQFF. This rearrangement joins TRBV24-1 to TRBJ2-1; TRBD2 might be the D (5 bases). The V end was cut by 2 bases, the J end by 0 bases, with 7 bases between. Germline-derived CDR1 and CDR2 are KGHDR and SFDVKD. This CDR3 has 15 amino acids.

The CDR3 loop is CACRRGLGLSPTNEKLFF. For the CDR3, the DNA is TGTGCCTGTCGAAGAGGGTTAGGACTGAGTCCAACTAATGAAAAACTGTTTTTT. This chain joins TRBV30 and TRBJ1-4, with D unresolved. CDR3 length: 18 amino acids. The V gene's germline CDR1 is GTSNPN and CDR2 SVGIG (reference sequence). Trimming pared 6 bases from V and 0 bases from J, leaving 23 bases between.

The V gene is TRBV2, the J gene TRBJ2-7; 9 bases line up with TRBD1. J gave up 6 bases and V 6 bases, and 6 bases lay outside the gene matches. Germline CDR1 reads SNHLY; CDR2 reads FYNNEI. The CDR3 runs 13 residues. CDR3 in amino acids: CASSGTGIGEQYF. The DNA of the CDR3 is TGTGCCAGCAGCGGGACAGGGATTGGCGAGCAGTACTTC. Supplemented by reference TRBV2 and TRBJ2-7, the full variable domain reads EPEVTQTPSHQVTQMGQEVILRCVPISNHLYFYWYRQILGQKVEFLVSFYNNEISEKSEIFDDQFSVERPDGSNFTLKIRSTKLEDSAMYFCASSGTGIGEQYFGPGTRLTVT.

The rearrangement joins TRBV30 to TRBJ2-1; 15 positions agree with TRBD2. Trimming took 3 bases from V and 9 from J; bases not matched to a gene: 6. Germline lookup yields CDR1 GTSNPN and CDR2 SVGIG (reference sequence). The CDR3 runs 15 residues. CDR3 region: CAWRNRTSGRGEQFF. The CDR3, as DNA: TGTGCCTGGAGAAATCGGACTAGCGGGAGGGGTGAGCAGTTCTTC.

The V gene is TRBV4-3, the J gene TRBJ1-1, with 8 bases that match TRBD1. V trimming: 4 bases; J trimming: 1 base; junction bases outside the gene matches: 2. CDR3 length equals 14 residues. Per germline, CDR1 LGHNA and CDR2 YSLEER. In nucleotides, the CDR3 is TGCGCCAGCAGCCCCGGGACAGGGAACACTGAAGCTTTCTTT. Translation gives CASSPGTGNTEAFF.